The rows below give T cell receptor beta chains drawn from one sample of a study of cytomegalovirus exposure and HLA in healthy donors. Some clones are missing from TCRdb's copy, which holds only in-frame ones; the method was immunoSEQ multiplex PCR. The sample holds about 160,000 clones, 70% seen once. Sequencing was performed on PBMCs. The receptors shown here come from a man aged 18-30 years in good health and CMV-seropositive. Both conserved end residues are part of each CDR3. D genes are given only for firm matches. The size of a clone is reported for some rows only, either as once, few or many, or as a class for expanded clones.

J gene	D gene	V gene	clone size	CDR3 protein	CDR3 DNA
TRBJ1-1	.	TRBV7-8	.	CASSFTGQNTEAFF	TGTGCCAGCAGCTTTACGGGACAGAACACTGAAGCTTTCTTT
TRBJ2-2	.	TRBV5-4	.	CASSLGGGAGELFF	TGTGCCAGCAGCTTGGGGGGCGGTGCCGGGGAGCTGTTTTTT
TRBJ1-2	.	TRBV28	few	CAVLTGANHGYTF	TGTGCGGTGTTGACAGGAGCAAACCATGGCTACACCTTC
TRBJ1-1	.	TRBV11-2	few	CASSLATVGAGVNTEAFF	TGTGCCAGCAGCTTAGCGACCGTGGGCGCGGGGGTGAACACTGAAGCTTTCTTT
TRBJ2-3	TRBD2	TRBV4-1	.	CASSLQGLAGEDTQYF	TGCGCCAGCAGCCTCCAAGGACTAGCGGGAGAGGATACGCAGTATTTT
TRBJ2-1	.	TRBV19	.	CASTKPGQSNNEQFF	TGTGCCAGTACCAAACCCGGACAGTCAAACAATGAGCAGTTCTTC
TRBJ1-2	.	TRBV5-1	.	CASSLSRDYGYTF	TGCGCCAGCAGCTTGAGCCGCGACTATGGCTACACCTTC
TRBJ2-1	TRBD2	TRBV11-3	.	CASSSPGLAFNEQFF	TGTGCCAGCAGCTCACCGGGACTAGCGTTCAATGAGCAGTTCTTC
TRBJ2-3	TRBD2	TRBV6-1	.	CASSESLQNQLAGGSADTQYF	TGTGCCAGCAGTGAATCCTTACAAAACCAACTAGCGGGGGGCTCCGCGGATACGCAGTATTTT
TRBJ1-5	TRBD1	TRBV5-1	few	CASSPGQGVSNQPQHF	TGCGCCAGCAGCCCAGGACAGGGGGTTAGCAATCAGCCCCAGCATTTT
TRBJ1-2	.	TRBV30	.	CAWKETGHYGYTF	TGTGCCTGGAAAGAGACAGGACACTATGGCTACACCTTC
TRBJ1-3	TRBD1	TRBV11-2	.	CASSLDPRGLNTIYF	TGTGCCAGCAGCTTAGATCCGAGGGGGCTTAACACCATATATTTT
TRBJ2-2	TRBD1	TRBV25-1	.	CASSAGGYTGELFF	TGTGCCAGCAGTGCAGGGGGCTACACCGGGGAGCTGTTTTTT
TRBJ2-2	.	TRBV5-4	.	CASSPEGGNLWELFF	TGTGCCAGCAGCCCGGAGGGCGGGAACTTGTGGGAGCTGTTTTTT
TRBJ2-2	TRBD2	TRBV6-1	.	CASSEFAGEIGGELFF	TGTGCCAGCAGTGAATTTGCGGGGGAAATAGGCGGGGAGCTGTTTTTT
TRBJ1-1	TRBD1	TRBV27	.	CASSFLQGAPTEAFF	TGTGCCAGCAGTTTCCTGCAGGGGGCGCCCACTGAAGCTTTCTTT
TRBJ1-2	TRBD1	TRBV5-1	.	CASSLGADRVSQYTF	TGCGCCAGCAGCTTGGGGGCGGACAGGGTCTCGCAGTACACCTTC
TRBJ1-1	.	TRBV4-2	few	CASSPRGGEAFF	TGTGCCAGCAGCCCTAGAGGAGGGGAAGCTTTCTTT
TRBJ1-1	TRBD1	TRBV12-5	.	CASGGQGEKTEAFF	TGTGCTAGTGGCGGACAGGGGGAAAAAACTGAAGCTTTCTTT
TRBJ1-2	TRBD1	TRBV29-1	few	CSVGQGTYGYTF	TGCAGCGTGGGACAGGGGACCTATGGCTACACCTTC
TRBJ1-3	.	TRBV5-6	.	CASSLASGISGNTIYF	TGTGCCAGCAGCTTGGCCTCGGGGATATCTGGAAACACCATATATTTT
TRBJ1-1	.	TRBV14	.	CASSQAARVGTEAFF	TGTGCCAGCAGCCAAGCGGCCAGGGTGGGAACTGAAGCTTTCTTT
TRBJ2-3	TRBD2	TRBV7-9	.	CASTSGGLGGTDTQYF	TGTGCCAGCACCTCGGGGGGGTTGGGCGGCACAGATACGCAGTATTTT
TRBJ1-1	TRBD1	TRBV5-1	.	CASSSRTGNPEAFF	TGCGCCAGCAGCTCGCGGACAGGGAACCCTGAAGCTTTCTTT
TRBJ2-3	TRBD1	TRBV7-8	.	CASKQGTDTQYF	TGTGCCAGTAAACAGGGGACAGATACGCAGTATTTT
TRBJ2-1	TRBD1	TRBV10-3	.	CAISVSTGGRGNEQFF	TGTGCCATCAGTGTGTCAACAGGGGGCAGGGGCAATGAGCAGTTCTTC
TRBJ1-5	.	TRBV25-1	.	CASSPAGKQPQHF	TGTGCCAGCAGCCCGGCAGGGAAGCAGCCCCAGCATTTT
TRBJ2-3	TRBD2	TRBV7-2	.	CASSSGLAGGTDTQYF	TGTGCCAGCAGCTCGGGACTAGCGGGGGGCACAGATACGCAGTATTTT
TRBJ2-1	.	TRBV6-4	few	CASSETSYANEQFF	TGTGCCAGCAGTGAGACTAGTTACGCGAATGAGCAGTTCTTC
TRBJ2-5	.	TRBV7-2	few	CASSSQETQYF	TGTGCCAGCAGCTCACAAGAGACCCAGTACTTC
TRBJ1-5	.	TRBV20-1	.	CSAREGGAQHF	TGCAGTGCTAGGGAGGGTGGGGCCCAGCATTTT
TRBJ2-3	TRBD1	TRBV6-6	.	CASNSPGQGTDTQYF	TGTGCCAGCAATTCGCCGGGACAGGGTACAGATACGCAGTATTTT
TRBJ1-2	.	TRBV5-1	few	CASSLKGGGGYTF	TGCGCCAGCAGCTTGAAAGGGGGGGGAGGCTACACCTTC
TRBJ1-4	TRBD1	TRBV30	.	CAWSVTGGRIEKLFF	TGTGCCTGGAGTGTGACAGGGGGCCGGATTGAAAAACTGTTTTTT
TRBJ1-4	.	TRBV28	.	CASIAEQGTNEKLFF	TGTGCCAGCATCGCCGAACAGGGAACTAATGAAAAACTGTTTTTT
TRBJ1-2	TRBD1	TRBV5-1	once	CASSLERTGRIYGYTF	TGCGCCAGCAGCTTGGAAAGGACAGGGAGGATCTATGGCTACACCTTC
TRBJ1-5	.	TRBV5-3	.	CARSKSDRRWGNQPQHF	TGTGCCAGAAGCAAATCTGACAGGCGGTGGGGCAATCAGCCCCAGCATTTT
TRBJ2-3	TRBD2	TRBV5-1	few	CASSTGLAGDTQYF	TGCGCCAGCAGCACGGGACTAGCGGGAGATACGCAGTATTTT
TRBJ2-3	TRBD2	TRBV7-6	.	CASSPGLAADTQYF	TGTGCCAGCAGCCCAGGACTAGCTGCAGATACGCAGTATTTT
TRBJ1-5	TRBD1	TRBV7-9	.	CASSVTGDSNQPQHF	TGTGCCAGCAGCGTGACAGGGGATAGCAATCAGCCCCAGCATTTT
TRBJ2-3	TRBD1	TRBV7-3	.	CASSPKGAGVGTDTQYF	TGTGCCAGCAGCCCCAAGGGGGCGGGCGTGGGCACAGATACGCAGTATTTT
TRBJ2-3	TRBD1	TRBV6-5	once	CASSRDRVYTDTQYF	TGTGCCAGCAGTAGGGACAGAGTATACACAGATACGCAGTATTTT